Sequencing of this T cell receptor (beta chain) was carried out in a study of blood T cell repertoires in COVID-19. With V trimmed by 4 bases and J by 2 bases, 3 bases remained unmatched. Germline V gives CDR1 SGHTA, CDR2 FQGTGA. The CDR3 has 14 residues. The method was immunoSEQ multiplex PCR; TCRdb's version includes in-frame clones alone and lacks a portion of them. Counted here are 200,000 or so clones, around 87% occurring once; the ten biggest clones make up approximately 3.5%. Sample: PBMCs or T cells enriched from blood (not recorded which). The chain carries TRBV7-3 and TRBJ2-7, with 9 bases aligning to TRBD1. The clonotype comes from a young woman in a cohort exposed to, infected with or recovered from COVID-19 (not recorded which). CDR3 sequence: CASSSTGGAYEQYF. The DNA of the CDR3 is TGTGCCAGCAGCTCGACAGGGGGGGCCTACGAGCAGTACTTC.